This T cell receptor (beta chain) was sequenced during a study of T cell changes during pregnancy in multiple sclerosis. The germline gives CDR1 GTSNPN, CDR2 SVGIG (reference sequence). Trimming took off 5 bases at V and 0 bases at J, with 8 bases between the two ends. CDR3 length: 14 residues. Some clones are missing from TCRdb's copy, which holds only in-frame ones; the method was immunoSEQ multiplex PCR. The repertoire consists of about 51,000 clones, with approximately 92% occurring once and the leading ten covering about 0.69%. The chain couples TRBV30 to TRBJ1-6; D remains unclear. The sequence was obtained from a female donor with multiple sclerosis, enrolled in a pregnancy study. Source: CD4+ T cells from peripheral blood mononuclear cells, taken in the third trimester of pregnancy. For the CDR3, the DNA is TGTGCCTGGGGCCCTCGCTCCTATAATTCACCCCTCCACTTT. Translation: CAWGPRSYNSPLHF.